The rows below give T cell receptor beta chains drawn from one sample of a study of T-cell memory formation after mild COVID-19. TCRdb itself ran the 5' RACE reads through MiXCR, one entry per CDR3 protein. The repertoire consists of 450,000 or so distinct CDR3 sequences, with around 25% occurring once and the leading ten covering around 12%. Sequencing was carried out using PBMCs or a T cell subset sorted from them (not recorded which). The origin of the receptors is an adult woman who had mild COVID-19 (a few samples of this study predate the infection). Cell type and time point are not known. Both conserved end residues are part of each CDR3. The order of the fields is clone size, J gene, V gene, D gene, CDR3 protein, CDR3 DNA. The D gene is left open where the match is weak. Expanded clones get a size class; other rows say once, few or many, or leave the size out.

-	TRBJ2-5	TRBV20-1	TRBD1	CSARPGTGKETQYF	TGCAGTGCTAGACCGGGGACAGGGAAAGAGACCCAGTACTTC
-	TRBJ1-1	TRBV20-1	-	CSATDSSNTEAFF	TGCAGTGCGACCGACAGTTCGAACACTGAAGCTTTCTTT
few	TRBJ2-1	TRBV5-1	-	CATSWGETYNEQFF	TGCGCCACCTCCTGGGGGGAAACCTACAATGAGCAGTTCTTC
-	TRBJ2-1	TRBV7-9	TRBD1	CASSSSPGQVNFVTYNEQFF	TGTGCCAGCAGCTCCTCCCCGGGACAGGTCAACTTCGTAACGTACAATGAGCAGTTCTTC
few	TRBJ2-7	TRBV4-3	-	CASSQEPFSYEQYF	TGCGCCAGCAGCCAAGAGCCCTTCTCCTACGAGCAGTACTTC
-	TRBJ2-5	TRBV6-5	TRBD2	CASSKRTSGRAKETQYF	TGTGCCAGCAGTAAGAGGACTAGCGGGAGGGCAAAAGAGACCCAGTACTTC
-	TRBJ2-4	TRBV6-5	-	CATRPQAKNIQYF	TGTGCCACTCGGCCGCAGGCCAAAAACATTCAGTACTTC
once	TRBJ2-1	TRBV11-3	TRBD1	CASSSRGTGEDYRFITLNEQFF	TGTGCCAGCAGCTCAAGAGGGACAGGGGAGGACTACCGCTTCATAACACTCAATGAGCAGTTCTTC
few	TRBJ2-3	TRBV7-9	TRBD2	CASSNPSSGRRDTQYF	TGTGCCAGCAGCAACCCTTCTAGCGGGAGGAGAGATACGCAGTATTTT
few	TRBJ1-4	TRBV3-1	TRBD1	CASSGQGVANEKLFF	TGTGCCAGCAGCGGTCAGGGGGTAGCTAATGAAAAACTGTTTTTT
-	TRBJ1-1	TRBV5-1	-	CASNDILNTEAFF	TGCGCCAGCAATGACATCTTGAACACTGAAGCTTTCTTT
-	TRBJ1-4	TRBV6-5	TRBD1	CASSYGTGVNEKLFF	TGTGCCAGCAGTTACGGGACAGGGGTTAATGAAAAACTGTTTTTT
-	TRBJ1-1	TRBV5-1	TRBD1	CASSLSPGGTEAFF	TGCGCCAGCAGCTTGTCTCCAGGGGGGACTGAAGCTTTCTTT
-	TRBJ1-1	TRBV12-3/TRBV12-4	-	CASSHPGRDRTEAFF	TGTGCCAGCAGTCACCCAGGACGAGATCGCACTGAAGCTTTCTTT
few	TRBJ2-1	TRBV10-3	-	CAISERGIGSEQFF	TGTGCCATCAGTGAGCGGGGGATTGGGAGTGAGCAGTTCTTC
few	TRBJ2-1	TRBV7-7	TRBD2	CASSPWTSLSSYNEQFF	TGTGCCAGCAGCCCATGGACTAGCCTGAGCTCCTACAATGAGCAGTTCTTC
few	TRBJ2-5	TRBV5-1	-	CASSLYDRAAGETQYF	TGCGCCAGCAGCTTGTACGATAGGGCCGCCGGGGAGACCCAGTACTTC
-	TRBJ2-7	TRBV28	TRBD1	CASSLVQSYRGLSYEQYF	TGTGCCAGCAGTTTAGTCCAGTCTTACAGGGGGCTCTCCTACGAGCAGTACTTC
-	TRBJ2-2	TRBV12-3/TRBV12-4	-	CASSLVTWGGGPSSGELFF	TGTGCCAGCAGTTTGGTAACGTGGGGAGGAGGGCCCTCGTCCGGGGAGCTGTTTTTT
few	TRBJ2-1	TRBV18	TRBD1	CASSPRTGDEQFF	TGTGCCAGCTCACCACGGACAGGGGATGAGCAGTTCTTC
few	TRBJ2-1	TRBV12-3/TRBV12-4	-	CASGGNEQFF	TGTGCCAGCGGGGGGAATGAGCAGTTCTTC
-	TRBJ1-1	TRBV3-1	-	CASSRQVPNTEAFF	TGTGCCAGCAGCCGACAGGTACCGAACACTGAAGCTTTCTTT
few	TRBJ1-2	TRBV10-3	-	CAISAEGHYGYTF	TGTGCCATCAGTGCCGAGGGGCACTATGGCTACACCTTC
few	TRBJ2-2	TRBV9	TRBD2	CASSPRRAGGSTGELFF	TGTGCCAGCAGCCCCCGTCGGGCGGGGGGGAGCACCGGGGAGCTGTTTTTT
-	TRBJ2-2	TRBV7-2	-	CASSLGIRYNTGELFF	TGTGCCAGCAGCTTGGGTATTCGCTACAACACCGGGGAGCTGTTTTTT
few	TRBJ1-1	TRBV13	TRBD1	CASSFPGQGPNTEAFF	TGTGCCAGCAGCTTTCCGGGACAGGGGCCTAACACTGAAGCTTTCTTT
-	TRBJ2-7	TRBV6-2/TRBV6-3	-	CASSYLTITGYEQYF	TGTGCCAGCAGTTACCTAACGATAACAGGTTACGAGCAGTACTTC
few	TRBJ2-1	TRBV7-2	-	CASRQAYNEQFF	TGTGCCAGCAGACAAGCCTACAATGAGCAGTTCTTC
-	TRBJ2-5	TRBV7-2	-	CASSLLSETQYF	TGTGCCAGCAGCTTATTATCCGAGACCCAGTACTTC
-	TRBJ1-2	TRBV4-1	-	CASSQGERLLYGYTF	TGCGCCAGCAGCCAAGGAGAGCGGCTGCTATATGGCTACACCTTC
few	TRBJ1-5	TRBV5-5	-	CASSEPGQLSNQPQHF	TGTGCCAGCAGCGAACCGGGACAACTTAGCAATCAGCCCCAGCATTTT
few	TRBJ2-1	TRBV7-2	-	CASSLAGASGNEQFF	TGTGCCAGCAGCTTAGCGGGGGCTAGCGGCAATGAGCAGTTCTTC
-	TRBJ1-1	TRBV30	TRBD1	CAWRWGTGANTEAFF	TGTGCCTGGAGGTGGGGAACAGGGGCGAACACTGAAGCTTTCTTT
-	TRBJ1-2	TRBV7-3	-	CASSLRPFEANYGYTF	TGTGCCAGCAGCTTACGGCCGTTCGAAGCTAACTATGGCTACACCTTC
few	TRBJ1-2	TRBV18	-	CASSPRNGDYGYTF	TGTGCCAGCTCACCAAGGAATGGGGACTATGGCTACACCTTC
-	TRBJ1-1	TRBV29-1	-	CSGTMNTEAFF	TGCAGCGGTACAATGAACACTGAAGCTTTCTTT
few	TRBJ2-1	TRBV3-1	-	CASSQDQVRQFF	TGTGCCAGCAGCCAAGATCAAGTGAGGCAGTTCTTC
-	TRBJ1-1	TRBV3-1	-	CASSTKGNTEAFF	TGTGCCAGCAGCACAAAGGGGAACACTGAAGCTTTCTTT
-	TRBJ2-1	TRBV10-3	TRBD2	CAISGTSGPSYNEQFF	TGTGCCATCAGCGGGACTAGCGGGCCTTCCTACAATGAGCAGTTCTTC
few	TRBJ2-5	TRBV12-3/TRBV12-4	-	CASRVGGLDPGTQYF	TGTGCCAGCAGGGTTGGGGGGCTGGACCCAGGGACCCAGTACTTC
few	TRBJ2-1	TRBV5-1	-	CASSFEGRNGGYNEQFF	TGCGCCAGCAGCTTCGAGGGGAGAAATGGAGGTTACAATGAGCAGTTCTTC
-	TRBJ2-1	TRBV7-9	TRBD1	CASSTKGGVYNEQFF	TGTGCCAGCAGCACCAAAGGGGGCGTCTACAATGAGCAGTTCTTC
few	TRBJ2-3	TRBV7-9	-	CASTDVGSTDTQYF	TGTGCCAGCACGGATGTGGGTAGCACAGATACGCAGTATTTT
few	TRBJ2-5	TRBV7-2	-	CASSLGRGPKETQYF	TGTGCCAGCAGCTTAGGGCGGGGCCCAAAAGAGACCCAGTACTTC
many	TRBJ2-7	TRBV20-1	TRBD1	CSARAGGYEQYF	TGCAGTGCTAGAGCAGGGGGCTACGAGCAGTACTTC
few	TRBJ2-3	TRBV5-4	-	CASSFRRITSTDTQYF	TGTGCCAGCAGCTTTCGGCGGATAACTAGCACAGATACGCAGTATTTT
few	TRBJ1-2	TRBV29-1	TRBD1	CSVEDLFEDREHGYTF	TGCAGCGTTGAAGATCTTTTTGAGGACAGGGAGCATGGCTACACCTTC
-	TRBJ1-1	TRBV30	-	CAWSVDWRGTEAFF	TGTGCCTGGAGTGTGGACTGGCGGGGCACTGAAGCTTTCTTT
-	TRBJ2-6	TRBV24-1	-	CATSGGAGANVLTF	TGTGCCACCAGTGGCGGGGCTGGGGCCAACGTCCTGACTTTC
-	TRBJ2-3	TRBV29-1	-	CSAGPLLGDTQYF	TGCAGCGCCGGGCCCCTATTGGGAGATACGCAGTATTTT
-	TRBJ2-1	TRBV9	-	CASSVGAEQWNEQFF	TGTGCCAGCAGCGTAGGTGCCGAGCAGTGGAATGAGCAGTTCTTC
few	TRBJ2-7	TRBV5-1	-	CASSLGGVEYEQYF	TGCGCCAGCAGCTTGGGAGGGGTCGAGTACGAGCAGTACTTC
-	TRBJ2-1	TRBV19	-	CASSSPTRMSSYNEQFF	TGTGCCAGTAGTTCGCCGACTAGAATGAGCTCCTACAATGAGCAGTTCTTC
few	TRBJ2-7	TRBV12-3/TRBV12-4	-	CASSLRDTIYEQYF	TGTGCCAGCAGTTTGCGGGACACCATCTACGAGCAGTACTTC
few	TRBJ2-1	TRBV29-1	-	CSVEVGFGGAAYNEQFF	TGCAGCGTTGAAGTTGGGTTTGGCGGAGCGGCGTACAATGAGCAGTTCTTC
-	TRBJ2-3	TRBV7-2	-	CASSLVWGPSTDTQYF	TGTGCCAGCAGCTTAGTATGGGGGCCTAGCACAGATACGCAGTATTTT
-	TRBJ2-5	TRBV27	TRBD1	CASSLLGTGVQETQYF	TGTGCCAGCAGTTTATTGGGGACAGGGGTCCAAGAGACCCAGTACTTC
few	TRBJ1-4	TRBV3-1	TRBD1	CASSLYRGLNEKLFF	TGTGCCAGCAGCCTTTACAGGGGGCTTAATGAAAAACTGTTTTTT